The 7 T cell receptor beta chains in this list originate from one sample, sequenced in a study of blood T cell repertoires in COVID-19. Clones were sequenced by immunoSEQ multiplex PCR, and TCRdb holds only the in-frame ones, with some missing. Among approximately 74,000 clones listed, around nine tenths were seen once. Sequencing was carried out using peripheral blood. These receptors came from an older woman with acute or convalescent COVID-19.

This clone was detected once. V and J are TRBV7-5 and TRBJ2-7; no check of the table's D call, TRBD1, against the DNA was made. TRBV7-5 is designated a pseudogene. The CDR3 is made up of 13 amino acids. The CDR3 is CVRSVNTGRWQYV. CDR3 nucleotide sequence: TGTGTCAGAAGCGTTAACACAGGGCGCTGGCAGTACGTC.

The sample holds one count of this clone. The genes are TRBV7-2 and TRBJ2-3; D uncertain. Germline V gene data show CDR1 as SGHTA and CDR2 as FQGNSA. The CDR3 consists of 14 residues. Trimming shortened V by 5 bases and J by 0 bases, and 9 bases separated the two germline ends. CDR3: CASSPLSSTDTQYF. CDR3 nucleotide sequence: TGTGCCAGCAGCCCCCTTTCCAGCACAGATACGCAGTATTTT.

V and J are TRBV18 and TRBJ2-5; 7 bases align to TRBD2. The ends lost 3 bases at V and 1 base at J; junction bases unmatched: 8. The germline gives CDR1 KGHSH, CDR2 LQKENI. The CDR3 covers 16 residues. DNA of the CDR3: TGTGCCAGCTCACCCTTAGGACTAGGTATCCAAGAGACCCAGTACTTC. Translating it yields CASSPLGLGIQETQYF.

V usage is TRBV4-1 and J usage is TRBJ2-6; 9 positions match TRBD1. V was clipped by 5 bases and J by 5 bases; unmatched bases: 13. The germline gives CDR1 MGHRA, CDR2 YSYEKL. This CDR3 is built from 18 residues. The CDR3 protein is CASSGPGQGSLWANVLTF. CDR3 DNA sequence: TGCGCCAGCAGCGGCCCGGGACAGGGCTCTTTATGGGCCAACGTCCTGACTTTC.

The CDR3 sequence is CAISIQQGASSGANVLTF. The CDR3 nucleotides are TGTGCCATCAGTATACAACAGGGGGCGTCCTCTGGGGCCAACGTCCTGACTTTC. This rearrangement joins TRBV10-3 to TRBJ2-6; 9 bases agree with TRBD1. Germline V gene data show CDR1 as ENHRY and CDR2 as SYGVKD. CDR3 length: 18 amino acids. V lost 5 bases and J lost 0; bases outside the gene matches: 8.

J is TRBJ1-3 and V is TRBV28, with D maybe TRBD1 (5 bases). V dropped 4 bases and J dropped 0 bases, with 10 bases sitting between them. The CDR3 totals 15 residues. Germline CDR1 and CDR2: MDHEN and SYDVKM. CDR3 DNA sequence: TGTGCCAGCAGTTCCCTCGACAGCTCTGGAAACACCATATATTTT. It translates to CASSSLDSSGNTIYF.

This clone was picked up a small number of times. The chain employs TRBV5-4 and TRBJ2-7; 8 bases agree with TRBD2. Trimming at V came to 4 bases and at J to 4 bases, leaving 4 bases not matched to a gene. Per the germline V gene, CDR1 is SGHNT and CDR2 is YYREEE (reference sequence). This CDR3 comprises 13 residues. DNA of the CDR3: TGTGCCAGCAGCCGGAGCGGGGGTTACGAGCAGTACGTC. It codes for CASSRSGGYEQYV.